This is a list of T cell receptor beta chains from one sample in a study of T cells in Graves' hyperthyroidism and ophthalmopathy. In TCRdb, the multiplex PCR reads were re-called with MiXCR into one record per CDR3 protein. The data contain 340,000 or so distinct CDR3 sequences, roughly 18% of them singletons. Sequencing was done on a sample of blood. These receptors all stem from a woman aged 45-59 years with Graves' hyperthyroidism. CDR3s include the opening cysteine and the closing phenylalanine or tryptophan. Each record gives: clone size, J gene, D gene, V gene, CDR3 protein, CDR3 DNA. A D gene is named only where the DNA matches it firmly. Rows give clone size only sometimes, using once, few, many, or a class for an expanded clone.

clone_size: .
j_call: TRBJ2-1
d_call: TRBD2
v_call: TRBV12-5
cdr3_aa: CASGKRLAGVNEQFF
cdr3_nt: TGTGCTAGTGGCAAAAGACTAGCGGGGGTCAATGAGCAGTTCTTC

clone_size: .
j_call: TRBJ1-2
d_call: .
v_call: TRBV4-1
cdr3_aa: CASSQIFGDRGGYTF
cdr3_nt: TGCGCCAGCAGCCAAATATTCGGGGACCGCGGTGGCTACACCTTC

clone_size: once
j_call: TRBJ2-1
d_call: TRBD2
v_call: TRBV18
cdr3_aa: CASSPGLAGGYNEQFF
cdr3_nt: TGTGCCAGCTCACCTGGTCTAGCGGGGGGTTACAATGAGCAGTTCTTC

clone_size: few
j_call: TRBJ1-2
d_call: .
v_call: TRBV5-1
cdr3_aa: CASSSTGAQGYTF
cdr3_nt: TGCGCCAGCAGCTCCACGGGGGCGCAGGGCTACACCTTC

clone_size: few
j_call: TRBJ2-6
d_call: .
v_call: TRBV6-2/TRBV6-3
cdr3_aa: CASSYVFSFTEGANVLTF
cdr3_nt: TGTGCCAGCAGTTACGTTTTCTCTTTTACGGAGGGGGCCAACGTCCTGACTTTC

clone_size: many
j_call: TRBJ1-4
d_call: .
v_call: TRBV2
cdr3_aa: CASSESGGTNEKLFF
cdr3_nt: TGTGCCAGCAGTGAATCGGGTGGCACTAATGAAAAACTGTTTTTT

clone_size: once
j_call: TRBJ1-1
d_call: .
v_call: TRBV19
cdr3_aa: CASSISSPGAWMMNTEAFF
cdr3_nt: TGTGCCAGTAGTATTTCGTCCCCGGGAGCCTGGATGATGAACACTGAAGCTTTCTTT

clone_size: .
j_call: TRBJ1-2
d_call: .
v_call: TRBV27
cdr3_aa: CAAGFVDGYTF
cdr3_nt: TGTGCCGCGGGGTTCGTTGACGGCTACACCTTC

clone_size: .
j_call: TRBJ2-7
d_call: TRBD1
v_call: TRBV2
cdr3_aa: CASSENRGSSYEQYF
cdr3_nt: TGTGCCAGCAGTGAAAACAGGGGGTCATCCTACGAGCAGTACTTC

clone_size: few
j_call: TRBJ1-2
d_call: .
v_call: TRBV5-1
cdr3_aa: CASSLDAVGPGNYGYTF
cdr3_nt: TGCGCCAGCAGCTTGGATGCGGTAGGACCGGGTAACTATGGCTACACCTTC

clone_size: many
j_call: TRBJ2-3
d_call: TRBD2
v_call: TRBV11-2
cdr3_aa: CASSQGLATDTQYF
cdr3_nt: TGTGCCAGCAGCCAGGGACTAGCCACAGATACGCAGTATTTT

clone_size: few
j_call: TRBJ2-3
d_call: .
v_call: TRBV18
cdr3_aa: CASSPRGEADTQYF
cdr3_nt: TGTGCCAGCTCACCACGAGGGGAGGCAGATACGCAGTATTTT

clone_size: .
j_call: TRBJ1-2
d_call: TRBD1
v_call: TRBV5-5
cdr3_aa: CASSPPGQGANGYTF
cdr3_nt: TGTGCCAGCAGCCCTCCGGGACAGGGGGCCAATGGCTACACCTTC

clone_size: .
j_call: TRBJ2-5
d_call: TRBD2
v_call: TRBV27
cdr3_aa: CASSPQTSVSQETQYF
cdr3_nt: TGTGCCAGCAGTCCCCAGACTAGCGTATCCCAAGAGACCCAGTACTTC

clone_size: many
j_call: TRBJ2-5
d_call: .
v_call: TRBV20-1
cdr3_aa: CSARDWAGQQETQYF
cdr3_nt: TGCAGTGCTAGAGATTGGGCGGGACAGCAAGAGACCCAGTACTTC

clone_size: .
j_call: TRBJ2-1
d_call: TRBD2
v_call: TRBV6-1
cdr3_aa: CASSETSGPPYNEQFF
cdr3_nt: TGTGCCAGCAGTGAGACTAGCGGGCCTCCCTACAATGAGCAGTTCTTC

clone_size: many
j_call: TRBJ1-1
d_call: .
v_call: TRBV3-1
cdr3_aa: CASQPGAMNTEAFF
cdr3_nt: TGTGCCAGCCAGCCGGGGGCGATGAACACTGAAGCTTTCTTT

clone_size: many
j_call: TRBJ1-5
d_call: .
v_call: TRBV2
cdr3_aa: CASSGVLQPQHF
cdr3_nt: TGTGCCAGCTCCGGTGTTCTTCAGCCCCAGCATTTT

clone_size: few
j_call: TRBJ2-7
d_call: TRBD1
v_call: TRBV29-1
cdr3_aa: CSVGATGGTGYEQYF
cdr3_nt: TGCAGCGTTGGAGCGACAGGGGGCACGGGATACGAGCAGTACTTC

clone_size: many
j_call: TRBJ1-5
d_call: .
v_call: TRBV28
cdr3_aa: CASRPYHWTEIVQPQHF
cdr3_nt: TGTGCCAGCAGACCCTACCACTGGACAGAAATTGTCCAGCCCCAGCATTTT

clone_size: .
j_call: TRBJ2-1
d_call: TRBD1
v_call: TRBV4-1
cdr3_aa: CASRDRESYNEQFF
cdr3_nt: TGCGCCAGCAGAGACAGGGAGAGCTACAATGAGCAGTTCTTC

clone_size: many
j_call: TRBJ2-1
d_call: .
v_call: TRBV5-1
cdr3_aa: CASSSTTKPYNEQFF
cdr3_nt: TGCGCCAGCAGCTCTACGACGAAACCCTACAATGAGCAGTTCTTC

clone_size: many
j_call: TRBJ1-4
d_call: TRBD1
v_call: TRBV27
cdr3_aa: CASSHTTTGAREKLFF
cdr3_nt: TGTGCCAGCAGCCACACGACGACAGGGGCTAGGGAAAAACTGTTTTTT

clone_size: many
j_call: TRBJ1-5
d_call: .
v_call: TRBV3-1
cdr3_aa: CASSQTGQGDQPQHF
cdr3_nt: TGTGCCAGCAGCCAGACCGGGCAGGGCGATCAGCCCCAGCATTTT

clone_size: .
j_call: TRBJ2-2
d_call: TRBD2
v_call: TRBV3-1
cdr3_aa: CASSKTSGGHTGELFF
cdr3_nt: TGTGCCAGCAGCAAGACTAGCGGGGGCCACACCGGGGAGCTGTTTTTT

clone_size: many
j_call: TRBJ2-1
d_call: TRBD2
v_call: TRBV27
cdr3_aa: CASSLTWRGTSKNEQFF
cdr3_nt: TGTGCCAGCAGTTTAACTTGGCGGGGGACTAGTAAGAATGAGCAGTTCTTC

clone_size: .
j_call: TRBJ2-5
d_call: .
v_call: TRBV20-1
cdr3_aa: CSARDGGGQETQYF
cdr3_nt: TGCAGTGCTAGAGATGGAGGGGGGCAAGAGACCCAGTACTTC

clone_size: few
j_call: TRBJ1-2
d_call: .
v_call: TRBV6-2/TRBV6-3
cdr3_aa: CASSYGQAFGYTF
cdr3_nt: TGTGCCAGCAGTTACGGGCAGGCCTTTGGCTACACCTTC

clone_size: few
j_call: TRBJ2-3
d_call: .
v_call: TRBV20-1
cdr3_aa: CSARESGTDTQYF
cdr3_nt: TGCAGTGCTAGAGAGTCCGGGACAGATACGCAGTATTTT

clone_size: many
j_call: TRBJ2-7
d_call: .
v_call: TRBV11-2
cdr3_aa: CASSWGSEQYF
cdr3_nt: TGTGCCAGCAGCTGGGGAAGCGAGCAGTACTTC

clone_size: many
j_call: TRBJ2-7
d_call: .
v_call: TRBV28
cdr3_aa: CASSSRSVGTGRYEQYF
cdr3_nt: TGTGCCAGCAGTTCAAGGTCGGTGGGGACGGGACGCTACGAGCAGTACTTC

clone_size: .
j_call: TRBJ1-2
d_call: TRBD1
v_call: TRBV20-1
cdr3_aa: CSAPTTGADWGYTF
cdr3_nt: TGCAGTGCGCCCACGACAGGGGCCGACTGGGGCTACACCTTC

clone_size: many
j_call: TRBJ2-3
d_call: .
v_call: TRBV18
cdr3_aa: CASSPAGGKGDTQYF
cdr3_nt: TGTGCCAGCTCACCCGCCGGCGGGAAGGGAGATACGCAGTATTTT

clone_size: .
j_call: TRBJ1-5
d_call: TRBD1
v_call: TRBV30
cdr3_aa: CAATDRNNQPQHF
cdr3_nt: TGTGCCGCCACGGACAGGAACAATCAGCCCCAGCATTTT

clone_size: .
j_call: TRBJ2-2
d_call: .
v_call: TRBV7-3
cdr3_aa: CASSPIGGPDTGELFF
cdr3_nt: TGTGCCAGCAGCCCTATTGGGGGACCGGACACCGGGGAGCTGTTTTTT

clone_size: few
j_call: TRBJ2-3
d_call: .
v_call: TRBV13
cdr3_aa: CASSSGPGDTQYF
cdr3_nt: TGTGCCAGCAGCTCCGGACCCGGGGATACGCAGTATTTT

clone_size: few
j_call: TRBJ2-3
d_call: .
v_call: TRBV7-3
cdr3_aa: CASSLQPFSTQYF
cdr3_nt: TGTGCCAGCAGCTTACAGCCCTTTAGTACGCAGTATTTT

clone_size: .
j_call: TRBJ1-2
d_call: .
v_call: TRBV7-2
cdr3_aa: CASSYGQPPYGYTF
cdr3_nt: TGTGCCAGCAGCTACGGACAGCCCCCCTATGGCTACACCTTC

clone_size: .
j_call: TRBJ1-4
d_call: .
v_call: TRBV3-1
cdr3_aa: CASSQGVLQLLFF
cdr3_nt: TGTGCCAGCAGCCAAGGAGTACTTCAACTACTGTTTTTT

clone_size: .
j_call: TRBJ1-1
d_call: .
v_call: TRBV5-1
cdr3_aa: CASSLEVLGQAEAFF
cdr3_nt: TGCGCCAGCAGCTTGGAAGTCCTCGGTCAGGCTGAAGCTTTCTTT

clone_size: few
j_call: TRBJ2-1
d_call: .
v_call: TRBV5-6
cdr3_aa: CASSLDGLAGPPFNEQFF
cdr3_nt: TGTGCCAGCAGCTTGGACGGCTTGGCGGGTCCCCCTTTCAATGAGCAGTTCTTC

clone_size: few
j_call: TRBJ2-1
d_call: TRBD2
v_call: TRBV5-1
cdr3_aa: CASSLEPGLAGGYTTNNEQFF
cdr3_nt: TGCGCCAGCAGCTTGGAACCGGGACTAGCGGGAGGTTACACCACCAACAATGAGCAGTTCTTC

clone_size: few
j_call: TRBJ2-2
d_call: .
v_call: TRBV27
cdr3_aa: CASKRTCGSNTGELFF
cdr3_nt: TGTGCCAGCAAAAGGACGTGTGGCTCGAACACCGGGGAGCTGTTTTTT

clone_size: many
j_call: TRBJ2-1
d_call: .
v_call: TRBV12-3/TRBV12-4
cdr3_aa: CASRRRQEQFF
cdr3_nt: TGTGCCAGCAGACGCAGACAGGAGCAGTTCTTC

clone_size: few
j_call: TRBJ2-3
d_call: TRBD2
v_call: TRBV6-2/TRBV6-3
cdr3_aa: CASGTSSSTDTQYF
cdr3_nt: TGTGCCAGCGGGACTAGCAGTTCGACAGATACGCAGTATTTT

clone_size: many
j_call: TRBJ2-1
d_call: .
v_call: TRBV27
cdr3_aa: CASSLYGYNEQFF
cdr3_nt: TGTGCCAGCAGTTTATACGGATACAATGAGCAGTTCTTC

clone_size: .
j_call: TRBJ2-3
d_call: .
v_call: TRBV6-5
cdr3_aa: CASSYDGGSTDTQYF
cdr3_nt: TGTGCCAGCAGTTACGATGGCGGTTCCACAGATACGCAGTATTTT

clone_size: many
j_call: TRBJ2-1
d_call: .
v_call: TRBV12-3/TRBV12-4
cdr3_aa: CASTQTSVDEQFF
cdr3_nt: TGTGCCAGCACCCAGACTAGTGTCGATGAGCAGTTCTTC